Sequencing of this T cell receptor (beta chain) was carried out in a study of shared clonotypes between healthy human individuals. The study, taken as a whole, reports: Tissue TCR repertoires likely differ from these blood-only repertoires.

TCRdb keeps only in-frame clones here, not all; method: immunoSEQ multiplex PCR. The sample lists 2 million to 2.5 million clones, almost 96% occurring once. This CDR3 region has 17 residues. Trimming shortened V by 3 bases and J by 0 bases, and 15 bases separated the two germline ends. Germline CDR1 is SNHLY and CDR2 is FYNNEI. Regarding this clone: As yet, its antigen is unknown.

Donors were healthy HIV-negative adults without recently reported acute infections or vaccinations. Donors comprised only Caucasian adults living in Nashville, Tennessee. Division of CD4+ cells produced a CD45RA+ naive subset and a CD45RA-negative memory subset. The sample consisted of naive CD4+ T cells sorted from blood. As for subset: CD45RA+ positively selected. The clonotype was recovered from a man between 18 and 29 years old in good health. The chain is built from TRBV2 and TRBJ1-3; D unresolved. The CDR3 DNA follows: TGTGCCAGCAGTGAGGGTGGAAAGACAAGCTCTGGAAACACCATATATTTT. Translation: CASSEGGKTSSGNTIYF.